A selection of T cell receptor beta chains follows, all from one sample in a study of blood T cell repertoires in COVID-19. Produced via immunoSEQ multiplex PCR; TCRdb's table is partial and in-frame only. The repertoire holds over 200,000 clones, with about 89% as singletons. Input material: peripheral blood. These receptors were taken from a man in his 60s who had recovered from COVID-19. Each CDR3 is given without its conserved first and last residue. D genes are given only for firm matches.

ASSMGGLDTQY	TRBV7-6	TRBJ2-3	TRBD2
ASSLTPGTGGDSPLH	TRBV5-1	TRBJ1-6	-
ASSSRDSGATDTQY	TRBV6-2/TRBV6-3	TRBJ2-3	TRBD2
ASSDPSGGAYEQY	TRBV6-1	TRBJ2-7	TRBD2
ASSLVGAADYGYT	TRBV5-6	TRBJ1-2	-
ASRERYRTEAF	TRBV3-1/TRBV3-2	TRBJ1-1	-
ATSDPGTGATDTQY	TRBV24-1	TRBJ2-3	TRBD1
AGSGQSIQY	TRBV30	TRBJ2-4	TRBD1
AWTARGPPYEQY	TRBV30	TRBJ2-7	-
ASSIDRVRWSDNEQF	TRBV19	TRBJ2-1	-
AWRPQGGFTGANVLT	TRBV30	TRBJ2-6	-
ASSGQGNYEQY	TRBV19	TRBJ2-7	TRBD1
ASSPEAAANEKLF	TRBV19	TRBJ1-4	-
ASSLGQGTAGNTIY	TRBV7-8	TRBJ1-3	TRBD1
ASSKPGHEGAGEKLF	TRBV21-1	TRBJ1-4	-
ASSRGTLNNEQF	TRBV4-3	TRBJ2-1	-
ASSLGLAANEQF	TRBV5-1	TRBJ2-1	TRBD2
ASGWALNTEAF	TRBV27	TRBJ1-1	-
SARGQVGTDTQY	TRBV20-1	TRBJ2-3	TRBD1
ASSIEQGGSYNEQF	TRBV19	TRBJ2-1	TRBD1
ASLPTATHTGELF	TRBV27	TRBJ2-2	-
ASSTWTEYGYT	TRBV27	TRBJ1-2	-
ASSLGQGAAKNIQY	TRBV5-1	TRBJ2-4	TRBD1